This TCR beta chain was recovered during a study of blood T cells in healthy people across ages (dated by TCRdb to the mid-2010s). For the wider study: In model experiments, roughly one uniquely barcoded TCR beta cDNA molecule per two T cells was captured by template switching. The donors were split into four age groups: young (average 16 years), middle-aged (39), aged (about 62) and long-lived (roughly 86). Age-related changes in TCR beta repertoire diversity were measured in the study by deep sequencing normalized with unique cDNA molecular identifiers. Two additional independent replicas of 1 million unique cDNA reads from the same blood draw were analyzed for two donors (one aged 18 to 30 and one aged 80 or older).

To prepare the library, 5' RACE was applied. The run used an Illumina HiSeq 2500. A second PCR of 7 to 11 cycles was performed with a sample-barcoded 5' primer and a J-beta primer mix. A unique molecular identifier was introduced onto each TCR beta cDNA molecule by a template-switch 5' adaptor carrying 12 random nucleotides. Each sample yielded at least 2.5 million CDR3-containing paired-end reads. First-strand cDNA synthesis was performed from all RNA using the Mint cDNA synthesis kit, with priming by a TRBC-specific oligonucleotide. Following uracil-DNA glycosylase treatment, all cDNA underwent a first 18-cycle PCR with the universal primers M1SS and BC2_uni_R. As for the authors' bioinformatics: Normalization of each sample was performed by random selection of 1 million high-quality reads, each carrying a distinct molecular identifier. Reads with shared molecular identifiers were discarded instead of being binned into consensus sequences. MiTCR, run with a Q25 quality threshold and the strictest error-elimination algorithm, handled CDR3 identification, clonotype clustering and error correction. A nonparametric unseen species model with Euler transformation was used to estimate lower-bound total TCR beta diversity. TCRdb's own reprocessing of the public reads used fastp at Q25 and MiXCR and kept productive beta chains. Every entry covers one CDR3 protein and lists the most common genes and DNA from its rows. V and J calls and clone size were set by TCRdb, not the authors. The sample table holds around 1,000,000 distinct CDR3 sequences, of which about 25% were seen once. The biggest ten clones account for around 0.75% of the sample.

What the work shows at the level of the full study, not this receptor alone: As age increased, observed TCR beta diversity per million T cells dropped in a roughly linear way, and a significant reduction was already evident by age roughly 40. Since profiling was done on bulk unsorted PBMCs, naive and antigen-experienced compartments could not be conclusively compared. Compared with the aged group, the long-lived group had more naive CD4+ T cells, fewer expanded clones and increased TCR diversity, a pattern suggesting age selection. Total diversity estimates from one million sequenced T cells were considered lower bounds and underestimates. Because the CMV infection status of the donors was unknown, age-related changes in expanded clonotypes may potentially have been confounded. The percentage of naive T cells measured by flow cytometry correlated strongly with observed TCR beta diversity.

Donors were roughly 40 systemically healthy Caucasian individuals from Russia aged 6 to 90 years. Roughly 9 milliliters of peripheral blood were drawn from each donor into EDTA-treated Vacutainer tubes. Ficoll-Paque density-gradient centrifugation was used to isolate PBMCs, with at least 7 million per sample. Total RNA, at least 6 micrograms per sample, was extracted from PBMCs with Trizol reagent. Naive CD45RAhigh/CD27high T cell percentages were measured by flow cytometry on a PBMC aliquot from every donor. V loses 5 bases at its end and J loses 4 bases; junction bases beyond the gene matches: 11. From the cysteine through the phenylalanine, the CDR3 covers 16 amino acids. Here the CDR3 DNA is all that survives: 48 bases in frame from base 1. From a lookup of the germline V gene, CDR1 and CDR2 are MDHEN and SYDVKM. A note on this clonotype: Its target antigen remains unknown. Within one base of it there is no much larger clone, and no base qualities were kept.

These data also formed part of another study, on T cells of mothers and their children. The second investigation adds: Nine systemically healthy Caucasian individuals, comprising three mothers and their six children, were included as donors. cDNA synthesis used all of the extracted RNA, with 1.5 ug of RNA in each 15 ul reaction. In the second PCR, the M1S primer added sample barcodes and 2-4 random nucleotides. Each mother yielded over 9 million TCR beta CDR3 reads and each child 3 million or so reads. In both related and unrelated pairs, thymic selection shapes the output of TCR recombination in a similar way, with inherited differences having only a minor effect. Normalized repertoire overlap was always slightly but never significantly higher in related than unrelated mother-child pairs. No persistent microchimeric T cell clones were detected, at a sensitivity of roughly 100 clones per million clonotypes. Deep NGS was used in the study to compare the TCR beta repertoires of mothers and children and to look for features that separate related mother-child pairs from unrelated individuals. The mean age was roughly 36 +/- 4 years for the mothers and approximately 11 +/- 4 years for the children. After adapter ligation was performed with NEBNext reagents, the libraries were sequenced on an Illumina HiSeq 2000 with 100+100 nt paired-end reads. To avoid cross-contamination, the mother libraries and the child libraries were prepared a month apart and sequenced in separate runs. Each donor had between about 500,000 and 2,100,000 distinct TCR beta clonotypes identified. Naive TCR beta clonotypes were estimated from low-frequency clonotypes matched to each donor's FACS-determined naive share, without sorting.

Recombination connected TRBV28 to TRBJ2-7; TRBD1 matches 10 bases in the middle. Sequencing input: blood. This TCR came from a girl aged 2 to 9 in good health. CDR3 loop: CASSPGQGLRFYEQYF. The nucleotide sequence reads TGTGCCAGCAGTCCGGGACAGGGGCTCCGGTTTTACGAGCAGTACTTC.